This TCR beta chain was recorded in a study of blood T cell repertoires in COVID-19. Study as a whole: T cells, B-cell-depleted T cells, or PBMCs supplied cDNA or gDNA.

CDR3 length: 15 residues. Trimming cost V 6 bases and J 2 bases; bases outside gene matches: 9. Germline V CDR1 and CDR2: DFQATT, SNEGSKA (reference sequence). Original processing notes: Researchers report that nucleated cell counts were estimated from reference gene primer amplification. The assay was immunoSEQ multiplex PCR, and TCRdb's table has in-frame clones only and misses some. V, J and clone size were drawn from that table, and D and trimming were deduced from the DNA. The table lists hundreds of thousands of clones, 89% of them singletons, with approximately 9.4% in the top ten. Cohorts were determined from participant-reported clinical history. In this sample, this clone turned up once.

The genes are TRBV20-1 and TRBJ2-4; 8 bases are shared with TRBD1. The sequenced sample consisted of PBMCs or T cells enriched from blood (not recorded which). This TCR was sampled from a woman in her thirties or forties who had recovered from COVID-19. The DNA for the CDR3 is TGCAGTGCAAGTCAGGGGGCTAGGTCCAAAAACATTCAGTACTTC. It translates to CSASQGARSKNIQYF.